This T cell receptor (beta chain) is from a study of T cell responses to AZD1222 COVID-19 vaccine listed by TCRdb under 2021. About the full investigation: AZD1222 recipients given second doses at about 4 weeks or at about 12 weeks were pooled, since spike-specific TCR depth and breadth were not found to differ between the two schedules. A total of approximately 240 trial participants underwent TCR sequencing, of whom under 220 had received two doses of AZD1222 and roughly 26 had received two doses of the MenACWY control vaccine. Trial participants were enrolled by age into subgroups of 18-55, 56-69 and 70-plus years, and roughly 150, 30 and 60 TCR-sequenced participants, respectively, were included in these subgroups.

This sample's time point label indicates: baseline before first vaccination. Vaccinee samples were obtained from the UK trials COV001 and COV002, which included a single-blind randomized controlled phase 2/3 trial of AZD1222 (ChAdOx1 nCoV-19) in healthy adults. Trial participant PBMC samples were collected at day 0 and day 28 after the second dose for TCRbeta chain sequencing. The CDR3 regions of human TCRbeta chains were subjected to immunosequencing. The source study handled its data this way. Repertoire TCRs were matched against a reference library of SARS-CoV-2-specific TCRs generated with the MIRA antigen-specificity platform. Breadth was defined as the fraction of unique TCRs that were SARS-CoV-2-associated, and depth was defined as the fraction of total T cells that were SARS-CoV-2-associated. Using the MIRA data, each spike-specific TCR was mapped to the spike region that the TCR reacts to and placed in a CD4 or CD8 class. Log10-transformed breadth and depth values were compared by one-way ANOVA with Sidak's multiple comparisons tests. Entries here come from immuneACCESS through TCRdb and include only in-frame sequences with V and J called. Some clones fail to appear in such tables; in the studies checked, an unresolved V gene covers under half of the shortfall, and the cause of the remainder is unknown. Clone size and V and J calls were adopted from that table, with D and trimming inferred from the DNA. The sample has more than 85,000 clones on record, about 90% of them singletons. More than 6.5% of the sample goes to the ten largest clones.

For this clone: There is no known antigen for this receptor. Per-base qualities were not stored, and no clone one base away is much larger.

V is pared back by 3 bases and J by 6 bases, with 10 bases lying between the germline termini. Including cysteine and phenylalanine, the CDR3 has 13 amino acids. Only CDR3 DNA is held: 39 bases, read in frame from base 1. The germline V gene specifies LGHNA as CDR1 and YNFKEQ as CDR2. The study at large found these results: No day 14 peak-response samples were available, so repertoires were characterized only after the peak T cell response. Reportedly, almost half of the unique spike-specific TCRs recognized epitopes lying outside the regions that are mutated in the B.1.351 and B.1.1.7 variants. The whole spike protein was spanned by vaccine-associated CD4 TCRs, and dominant responses were seen in regions 160-218 and 743-854. A significant rise in spike-specific TCR breadth and depth was observed after two AZD1222 doses relative to day 0 and relative to MenACWY recipients. Conclusions about previously exposed vaccinees were limited because only six AZD1222 recipients were SARS-CoV-2 seropositive at baseline. The 56-69-year group was small, and its depth increase did not reach significance, likely because of low power. Participants were mostly white British and included more females than males, and it was suggested by the authors that clonal diversity may have been underestimated.

The sample in question was peripheral blood, obtained on day 0 of AZD1222 vaccination. The TCR sequence derives from an adult in good health. Recombination joined TRBV4-2 with TRBJ2-3; the D gene is perhaps TRBD2, from 5 matching bases. The CDR3 protein: CASSQGLADTQYF. The DNA reads as follows: TGTGCCAGCAGCCAGGGGTTAGCGGATACGCAGTATTTT.